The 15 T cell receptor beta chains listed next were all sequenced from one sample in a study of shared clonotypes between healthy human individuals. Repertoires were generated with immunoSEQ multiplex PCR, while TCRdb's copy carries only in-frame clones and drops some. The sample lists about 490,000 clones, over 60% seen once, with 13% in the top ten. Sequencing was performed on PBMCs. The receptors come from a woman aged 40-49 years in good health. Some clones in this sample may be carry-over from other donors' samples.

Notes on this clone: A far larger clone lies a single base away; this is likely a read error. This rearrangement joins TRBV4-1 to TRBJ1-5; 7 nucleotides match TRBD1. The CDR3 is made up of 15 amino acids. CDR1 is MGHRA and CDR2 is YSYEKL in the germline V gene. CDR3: CASSQDEGAHQPQHF. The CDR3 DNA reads TGTGCCAGCAGCCAAGATGAGGGGGCTCATCAGCCTCAGCATTTT.

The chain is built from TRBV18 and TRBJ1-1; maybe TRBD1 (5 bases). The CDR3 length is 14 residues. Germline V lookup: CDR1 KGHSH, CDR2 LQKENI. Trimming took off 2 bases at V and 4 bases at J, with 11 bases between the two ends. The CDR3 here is CASSPEWQGTEAFF. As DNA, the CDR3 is TGTGCCAGCTCACCAGAGTGGCAGGGCACTGAAGCTTTCTTT.

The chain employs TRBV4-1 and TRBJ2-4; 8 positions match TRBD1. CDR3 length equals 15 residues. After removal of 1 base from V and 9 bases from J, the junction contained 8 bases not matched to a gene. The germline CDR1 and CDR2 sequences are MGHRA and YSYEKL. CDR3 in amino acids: CASSQVSRGRGIQYF. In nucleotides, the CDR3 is TGCGCCAGCAGCCAAGTTTCCAGGGGGCGAGGCATTCAGTACTTC.

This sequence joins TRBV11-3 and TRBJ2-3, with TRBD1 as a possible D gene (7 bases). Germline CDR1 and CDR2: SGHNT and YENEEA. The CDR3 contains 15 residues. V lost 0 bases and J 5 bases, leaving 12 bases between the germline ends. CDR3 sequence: CASSLEGQGGDTQYF. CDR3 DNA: TGTGCCAGCAGCTTAGAAGGCCAGGGGGGAGATACGCAGTATTTT.

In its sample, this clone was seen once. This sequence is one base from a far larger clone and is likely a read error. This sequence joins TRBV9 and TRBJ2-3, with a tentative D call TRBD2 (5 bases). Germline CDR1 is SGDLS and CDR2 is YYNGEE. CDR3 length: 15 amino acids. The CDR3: CANSALEGPTDTQYF. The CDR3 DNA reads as TGTGCCAACAGCGCGTTAGAGGGCCCGACAGATACGCAGTATTTT.

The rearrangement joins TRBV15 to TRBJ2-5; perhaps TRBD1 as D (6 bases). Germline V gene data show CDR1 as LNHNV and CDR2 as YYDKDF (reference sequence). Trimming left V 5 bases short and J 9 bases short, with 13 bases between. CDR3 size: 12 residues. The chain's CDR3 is CATSPSAGAQYF. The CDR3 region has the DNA TGTGCCACCAGCCCCAGCGCAGGGGCCCAGTACTTC.

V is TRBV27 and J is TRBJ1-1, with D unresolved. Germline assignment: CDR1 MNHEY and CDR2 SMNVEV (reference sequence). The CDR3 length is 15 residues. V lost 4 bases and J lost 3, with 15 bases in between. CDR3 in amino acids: CASSSFPGLDTEAFF. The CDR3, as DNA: TGTGCCAGCAGTTCGTTTCCCGGATTGGACACTGAAGCTTTCTTT.

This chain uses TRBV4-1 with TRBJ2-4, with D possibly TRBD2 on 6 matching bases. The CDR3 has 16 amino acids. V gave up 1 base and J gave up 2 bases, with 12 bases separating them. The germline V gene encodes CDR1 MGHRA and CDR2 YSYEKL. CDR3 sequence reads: CASSQVGRDPKNIQYF. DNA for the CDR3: TGCGCCAGCAGCCAAGTCGGGCGGGACCCCAAAAACATTCAGTACTTC.

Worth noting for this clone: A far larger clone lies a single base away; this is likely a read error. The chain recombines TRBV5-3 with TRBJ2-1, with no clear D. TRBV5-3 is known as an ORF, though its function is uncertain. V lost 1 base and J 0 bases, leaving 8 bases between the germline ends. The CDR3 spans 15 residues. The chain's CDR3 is CARSLPNASYNEQFF. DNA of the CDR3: TGTGCCAGAAGCTTGCCCAACGCCTCCTACAATGAGCAGTTCTTC.

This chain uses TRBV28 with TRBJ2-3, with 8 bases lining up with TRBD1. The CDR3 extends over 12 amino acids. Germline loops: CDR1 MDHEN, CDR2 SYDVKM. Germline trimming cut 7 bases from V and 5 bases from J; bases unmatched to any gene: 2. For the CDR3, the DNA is TGTGCCAGCATGACAGGGGTAGATACGCAGTATTTT. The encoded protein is CASMTGVDTQYF. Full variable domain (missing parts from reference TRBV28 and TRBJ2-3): DVKVTQSSRYLVKRTGEKVFLECVQDMDHENMFWYRQDPGLGLRLIYFSYDVKMKEKGDIPEGYSVSREKKERFSLILESASTNQTSMYLCASMTGVDTQYFGPGTRLTVL.

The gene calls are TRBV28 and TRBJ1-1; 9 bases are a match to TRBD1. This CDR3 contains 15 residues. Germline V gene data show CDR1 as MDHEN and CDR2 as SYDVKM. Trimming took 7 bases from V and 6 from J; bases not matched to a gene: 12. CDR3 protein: CASTLGGQGRAEAFF. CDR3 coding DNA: TGTGCCAGCACCCTCGGGGGACAGGGAAGGGCTGAAGCTTTCTTT. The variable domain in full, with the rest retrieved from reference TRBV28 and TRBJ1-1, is DVKVTQSSRYLVKRTGEKVFLECVQDMDHENMFWYRQDPGLGLRLIYFSYDVKMKEKGDIPEGYSVSREKKERFSLILESASTNQTSMYLCASTLGGQGRAEAFFGQGTRLTVV.

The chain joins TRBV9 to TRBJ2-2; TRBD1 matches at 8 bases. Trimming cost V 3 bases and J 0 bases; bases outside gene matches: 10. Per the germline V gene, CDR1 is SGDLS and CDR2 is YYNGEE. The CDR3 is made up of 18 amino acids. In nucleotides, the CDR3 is TGTGCCAGCAGCGGGAAGGACAGGGCCCTTACGAACACCGGGGAGCTGTTTTTT. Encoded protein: CASSGKDRALTNTGELFF.

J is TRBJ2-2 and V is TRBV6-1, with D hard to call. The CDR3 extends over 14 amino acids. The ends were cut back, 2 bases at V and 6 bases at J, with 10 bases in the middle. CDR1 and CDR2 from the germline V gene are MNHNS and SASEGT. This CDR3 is CASSENSYPGELFF. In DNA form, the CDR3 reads TGTGCCAGCAGTGAAAACAGCTACCCCGGGGAGCTGTTTTTT.

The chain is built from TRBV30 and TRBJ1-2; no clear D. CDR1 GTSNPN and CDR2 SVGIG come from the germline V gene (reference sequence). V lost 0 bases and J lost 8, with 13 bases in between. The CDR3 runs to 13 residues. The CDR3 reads CAWSVLPTGGYTF. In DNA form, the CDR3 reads TGTGCCTGGAGTGTATTACCCACCGGCGGCTACACCTTC.

The CDR3 DNA sequence: TGTGCCAGCACAGCGCTGGGCAGCGGGAGGGAGCAGTACTTC. This codes for CASTALGSGREQYF. V and J are TRBV28 and TRBJ2-7; 9 bases align to TRBD2. Germline assignment: CDR1 MDHEN and CDR2 SYDVKM. J gave up 7 bases and V 7 bases, and 11 bases lay outside the gene matches. The CDR3 runs 14 residues.